Listed below are T cell receptor beta chains from one sample, sequenced in a study of spatial heterogeneity in lung cancer. TCRdb independently ran MiXCR on the 5' RACE reads; one entry per CDR3 protein. The repertoire holds roughly 2,500 distinct CDR3 sequences, with under 7% as singletons. The sample was lung tumor tissue, taken at surgery. These TCRs come from a male donor with early-stage non-small cell lung cancer. Each CDR3 is given with its conserved first and last residue. Fields, in order: clone size, J gene, CDR3 length, V gene, D gene, CDR3 protein, CDR3 DNA. D genes are given only for firm matches. Expanded clones get a size class; other rows say once, few or many, or leave the size out.

many TRBJ2-5 15 TRBV12-3/TRBV12-4 TRBD1 CASRAQGAGKETQYF TGTGCCAGCAGGGCACAGGGGGCGGGTAAAGAGACCCAGTACTTC
medium-sized TRBJ2-5 14 TRBV20-1 TRBD1 CSAPWTGVWETQYF TGCAGTGCCCCATGGACAGGGGTATGGGAGACCCAGTACTTC
NA TRBJ2-5 14 TRBV28 NA CASRHNLGGETQYF TGTGCCAGCAGGCACAATCTAGGGGGTGAGACCCAGTACTTC
medium-sized TRBJ2-3 16 TRBV6-5 NA CASSYSREVVTDTQYF TGTGCCAGCAGTTACAGCAGGGAAGTAGTCACAGATACGCAGTATTTT
NA TRBJ2-7 14 TRBV7-6 NA CASSLMGHTYEQYF TGTGCCAGCAGCCTTATGGGGCACACCTACGAGCAGTACTTC
medium-sized TRBJ2-5 15 TRBV6-1 NA CASSPGRPTRETQYF TGTGCCAGCAGTCCGGGACGGCCGACTAGGGAGACCCAGTACTTC
many TRBJ2-5 14 TRBV7-2 NA CASSLGGATETQYF TGTGCCAGCAGCTTAGGGGGCGCGACGGAGACCCAGTACTTC
medium-sized TRBJ2-3 13 TRBV28 NA CASSPATLYTQYF TGTGCCAGCAGTCCCGCGACACTTTATACGCAGTATTTT
medium-sized TRBJ2-1 13 TRBV27 NA CASSFSGGNEQFF TGTGCCAGCAGTTTTAGTGGCGGGAATGAGCAGTTCTTC
large TRBJ2-5 13 TRBV12-3/TRBV12-4 NA CASTMKGKETQYF TGTGCCAGCACCATGAAGGGGAAAGAGACCCAGTACTTC
medium-sized TRBJ2-1 14 TRBV27 TRBD2 CASSLGTTNNEQFF TGTGCCAGCAGTTTAGGGACTACCAACAATGAGCAGTTCTTC
medium-sized TRBJ2-3 15 TRBV5-1 NA CASSWWFGSLGTQYF TGCGCCAGCAGCTGGTGGTTCGGGAGCCTAGGTACGCAGTATTTT
many TRBJ2-3 15 TRBV11-2 NA CASSLVGEYTDTQYF TGTGCCAGCAGCTTAGTTGGAGAGTACACAGATACGCAGTATTTT
few TRBJ2-4 15 TRBV14 TRBD2 CASSQAGAAKNIQYF TGTGCCAGCAGCCAGGCGGGAGCGGCCAAAAACATTCAGTACTTC
NA TRBJ2-1 15 TRBV7-9 TRBD2 CASSTSGRVSNEQFF TGTGCCAGCAGCACTAGCGGGAGGGTGAGCAATGAGCAGTTCTTC
medium-sized TRBJ2-1 14 TRBV6-2/TRBV6-3 NA CASSTRTDYNEQFF TGTGCCAGCAGCACGAGGACAGACTACAATGAGCAGTTCTTC
medium-sized TRBJ2-1 14 TRBV19 TRBD2 CASSPGLGYNEQFF TGTGCCAGTAGTCCGGGACTAGGTTACAATGAGCAGTTCTTC
many TRBJ2-3 14 TRBV19 TRBD1 CASSRDRRVDTQYF TGTGCCAGTAGCCGGGACAGACGAGTTGATACGCAGTATTTT
many TRBJ2-7 13 TRBV20-1 NA CSAGGDAVYEQYF TGCAGTGCAGGCGGGGACGCCGTCTACGAGCAGTACTTC
medium-sized TRBJ1-2 15 TRBV11-2 TRBD1 CASSLAGTGSYGYTF TGTGCCAGCAGCTTAGCCGGGACAGGTTCCTATGGCTACACCTTC
large TRBJ2-5 13 TRBV7-3 NA CASSLGLQETQYF TGTGCCAGCAGCTTAGGGCTACAAGAGACCCAGTACTTC
medium-sized TRBJ1-5 14 TRBV7-6 TRBD1 CASSPGTEFQPQHF TGTGCCAGCAGCCCCGGGACAGAGTTTCAGCCCCAGCATTTT
many TRBJ2-7 15 TRBV18 TRBD1 CASSGGQGPPYEQYF TGTGCCAGCTCAGGGGGACAGGGGCCCCCCTACGAGCAGTACTTC
many TRBJ2-5 15 TRBV4-3 TRBD1 CASSQEGQGQETQYF TGCGCCAGCAGCCAAGAAGGACAGGGCCAAGAGACCCAGTACTTC
many TRBJ1-2 11 TRBV20-1 NA CSALGRGGYTF TGCAGTGCTCTGGGACGGGGCGGCTACACCTTC
medium-sized TRBJ2-1 14 TRBV10-3 NA CAISEGSSYNEQFF TGTGCCATCAGTGAGGGCAGCTCCTACAATGAGCAGTTCTTC
medium-sized TRBJ1-2 12 TRBV6-2/TRBV6-3 NA CASSGDNYGYTF TGTGCCAGCAGCGGGGACAACTATGGCTACACCTTC
many TRBJ2-7 14 TRBV5-1 TRBD2 CASRRAGGPGEQYF TGCGCCAGCAGAAGAGCGGGGGGGCCTGGAGAGCAGTACTTC
many TRBJ2-7 15 TRBV4-2 NA CASSQETGGPYEQYF TGTGCCAGCAGCCAAGAGACCGGGGGCCCCTACGAGCAGTACTTC
medium-sized TRBJ1-2 14 TRBV5-4 TRBD1 CASSSGQGFFGYTF TGTGCCAGCAGCTCGGGACAGGGTTTTTTTGGCTACACCTTC
medium-sized TRBJ2-7 16 TRBV19 TRBD1 CASTRRAGGDSYEQYF TGTGCCAGTACTCGGAGGGCAGGGGGCGACTCCTACGAGCAGTACTTC
medium-sized TRBJ2-2 14 TRBV12-3/TRBV12-4 NA CASSPPGNTGELFF TGTGCCAGCAGCCCACCGGGTAACACCGGGGAGCTGTTTTTT
many TRBJ1-6 14 TRBV6-5 TRBD1 CASRTGTGLSPLHF TGTGCCAGCAGAACCGGGACAGGGTTGTCACCCCTCCACTTT
many TRBJ1-1 13 TRBV5-1 NA CASSQGDDTEAFF TGCGCCAGCAGCCAAGGTGATGACACTGAAGCTTTCTTT
medium-sized TRBJ2-7 16 TRBV7-2 TRBD1 CASSPHPGQPRDEQYF TGTGCCAGCAGCCCCCATCCGGGACAGCCCCGGGATGAGCAGTACTTC
NA TRBJ2-1 11 TRBV5-1 NA CASSLELERFF TGCGCCAGCAGCTTGGAGCTCGAGAGGTTCTTC
NA TRBJ2-1 15 TRBV6-5 TRBD1 CASINRAGGHNEQFF TGTGCCAGCATCAACAGGGCAGGGGGCCACAATGAGCAGTTCTTC
many TRBJ2-4 12 TRBV20-1 TRBD1 CSAPTGPNIQYF TGCAGTGCTCCGACAGGGCCGAACATTCAGTACTTC
NA TRBJ2-5 12 TRBV28 TRBD1 CAVQGARETQYF TGTGCCGTACAGGGGGCGCGGGAGACCCAGTACTTC
medium-sized TRBJ1-6 15 TRBV5-6 TRBD1 CASSLRQGGNSPLHF TGTGCCAGCAGCTTACGACAGGGGGGGAACTCACCCCTCCACTTT
few TRBJ2-1 16 TRBV5-1 TRBD2 CASSLAGGPVTNEQFF TGCGCCAGCAGCTTAGCGGGGGGCCCTGTCACCAATGAGCAGTTCTTC
NA TRBJ1-4 15 TRBV6-2/TRBV6-3 TRBD1 CASSYYGTGGEKLFF TGTGCCAGCAGTTACTACGGGACAGGGGGTGAAAAACTGTTTTTT
large TRBJ2-4 16 TRBV6-6 TRBD1 CASSSSTGPSKNIQYF TGTGCCAGCAGTTCCTCGACAGGGCCGTCCAAAAACATTCAGTACTTC
many TRBJ1-5 13 TRBV6-1 NA CASSGDSWQPQHF TGTGCCAGCAGTGGGGACTCGTGGCAGCCCCAGCATTTT
large TRBJ2-5 13 TRBV19 NA CASSTGSQETQYF TGTGCCAGTAGTACCGGGTCCCAAGAGACCCAGTACTTC
many TRBJ2-5 14 TRBV6-2/TRBV6-3 NA CASSYSTDQETQYF TGTGCCAGCAGTTACTCGACAGACCAAGAGACCCAGTACTTC
medium-sized TRBJ1-1 11 TRBV2 NA CASRRETEAFF TGTGCCAGCAGGAGGGAGACTGAAGCTTTCTTT